This T cell receptor (beta chain) was sequenced in a study of cytomegalovirus exposure and HLA in healthy donors (dated by TCRdb to 2015 to 2018). The study in broad terms: According to a later analysis, the roughly 130 validation repertoires were produced on the same platform as the approximately 610 repertoires of the first cohort. The study combined high-throughput TCR immunosequencing, statistical association of individual TCRs with disease status, and machine learning to predict cytomegalovirus infection status. In addition to the first cohort of around 670 subjects, a separate validation cohort of 100 to 150 different subjects was used. The aim of the study was to test whether cataloging public T cell receptors could identify signatures of past pathogen exposure. Overall study results and their limits: The authors suggested that the approach could potentially be generalized to other disease states and immunological phenotypes. A total of about 180 TCR beta chains were listed by the study as associated with cytomegalovirus. A few of the identified cytomegalovirus-associated TCR beta chains were confirmed in vitro to be specific for cytomegalovirus antigens. Across donors, most TCR sequences were observed very rarely, whereas some public TCRs were present in many individuals. The validation cohort had no HLA typing available for a later analysis, so co-occurrence within that cohort was assessed over all 130 or so repertoires. In a later analysis, TCRs clustered in the first cohort were found to also tend to co-occur in the roughly 130 validation repertoires, with 94% of cluster scores above 0. Cytomegalovirus status was reported to be diagnosed by the classifier with high specificity and sensitivity in both the original and validation cohorts.

The cysteine opens and the phenylalanine closes a CDR3 of 14 amino acids. Just the 42-base CDR3 DNA is kept, in frame starting at base 1. Trimming takes 4 bases from V and 3 bases from J, and the germline ends sit 13 bases apart. The germline V gene specifies SQVTM as CDR1 and ANQGSEA as CDR2. The protocol used for the library was the immunoSEQ multiplex PCR assay. As for the original processing: A statistical classification framework was built to diagnose cytomegalovirus status from the catalog of TCR beta chain sequences. TCRdb re-hosts the immuneACCESS table, in-frame sequences only. Its copies lack some clones; in the studies checked, an unresolved V gene accounts for under half of them, and the cause for the rest is not known. The V and J calls and clone size come from that table; D and trimming were worked out from the DNA. For this sample the table gives about 98,000 clones, of which around 88% were detected only once. The ten most abundant clones make up roughly 4.3% of the sample.

Regarding this clone: Its antigen has not been determined. Base qualities were left out, and no much larger clone turns up one base away.

Donors formed part of the validation cohort, which comprised about 120 subjects and was distinct from the first cohort of under 850 subjects. The chain couples TRBV29-1 to TRBJ2-1; a weak D assignment points to TRBD2 (5 bases agree). The source is a woman in her twenties or thirties in good health and CMV-seronegative. Sample: PBMCs. The CDR3 sequence is CSVVVASRYNEQFF. The sequence in DNA is TGCAGCGTTGTGGTAGCGTCCCGCTACAATGAGCAGTTCTTC.